These 17 T cell receptor beta chains share one sample of origin, sequenced in a study of identical twins. Using its own MiXCR run on the 5' RACE reads, TCRdb lists one record per CDR3 protein. This table has more than 400,000 distinct CDR3 sequences, over 12% appearing once. This sample was also put to use in a study of yellow fever vaccine responses in identical twins.

Sequenced sample: CD4+ T cells sorted from blood. These TCRs come from a woman aged 18-29 years in good health.

There are many counts of this clonotype. This sequence joins TRBV12-3 or TRBV12-4 and TRBJ1-1; D is ambiguous. This CDR3 is built from 12 residues. V lost 6 bases to trimming and J lost 0 bases, with 5 bases between them. The CDR3 reads CASSNMNTEAFF. The DNA of the CDR3 is TGTGCCAGCAGCAATATGAACACTGAAGCTTTCTTT.

This clonotype showed up just a few times. The chain is built from TRBV29-1 and TRBJ2-2, with 10 bases aligning to TRBD2. The trim removed 7 bases at V and 0 bases at J, leaving 5 bases unmatched. This CDR3 region has 15 residues. The germline V gene has CDR1 SQVTM and CDR2 ANQGSEA. The CDR3 DNA sequence: TGCAGCGCGACTAGCGGGCTATCGAACACCGGGGAGCTGTTTTTT. The encoded protein is CSATSGLSNTGELFF.

This clonotype was detected only a few times. V gene TRBV9 combines with J gene TRBJ1-6; 8 nucleotides line up with TRBD1. J was trimmed by 7 bases and V by 4 bases; bases with no gene match: 10. The CDR3 covers 16 residues. The germline gives CDR1 SGDLS, CDR2 YYNGEE. CDR3 in DNA: TGTGCCAGCAGCCCTGGACAGGGTGTCGTGAATTCACCCCTCCACTTT. It codes for CASSPGQGVVNSPLHF.

This clonotype turned up a few times. V and J are TRBV5-1 and TRBJ2-2; TRBD1 matches at 7 bases. Germline assignment: CDR1 SGHRS and CDR2 YFSETQ. The CDR3 runs 16 residues. J was trimmed by 0 bases and V by 4 bases; bases with no gene match: 6. CDR3 amino acids: CASSAPGTANTGELFF. The CDR3 DNA follows: TGCGCCAGCAGCGCACCCGGGACAGCGAACACCGGGGAGCTGTTTTTT.

This clonotype was observed a handful of times. V is TRBV20-1 and J is TRBJ1-1; D is unresolved. CDR1 is DFQATT, CDR2 SNEGSKA, per germline (reference sequence). The CDR3 contains 15 residues. The V end was cut by 3 bases, the J end by 0 bases, with 14 bases between. The CDR3 reads CSASQQVNMNTEAFF. The CDR3 DNA sequence: TGCAGTGCTAGCCAGCAGGTCAACATGAACACTGAAGCTTTCTTT.

This clonotype was detected many times. V is TRBV24-1 and J is TRBJ1-5; the match to TRBD1 covers 8 bases. The V segment lost 3 bases and the J segment 3 bases; nucleotides outside the gene matches: 3. CDR1 KGHDR and CDR2 SFDVKD come from the germline V gene. The CDR3 totals 15 residues. CDR3: CATSDRTGLNQPQHF. CDR3 sequence (DNA): TGTGCCACCAGTGATCGGACAGGGCTCAATCAGCCCCAGCATTTT.

This clonotype was detected ten times or more. This rearrangement joins TRBV29-1 to TRBJ2-1; D is unresolved. The CDR3 covers 11 residues. Germline lookup yields CDR1 SQVTM and CDR2 ANQGSEA. The V end was cut by 4 bases, the J end by 5 bases, with 6 bases between. The CDR3 bases are TGCAGCGTTGGGCCCCACAATGAGCAGTTCTTC. Its translation is CSVGPHNEQFF.

This clonotype was counted between two and nine times. The genes are TRBV20-1 and TRBJ2-1; D may match TRBD1 or TRBD2 (5 bases each). This CDR3 region has 14 residues. Trimming took 4 bases from V and 5 from J, leaving 15 bases between them. Germline CDR1 reads DFQATT; CDR2 reads SNEGSKA (reference sequence). CDR3 protein: CSAKLPGADNEQFF. CDR3 bases: TGCAGTGCTAAACTCCCCGGGGCCGACAATGAGCAGTTCTTC.

This clonotype has at least ten counts. The chain couples TRBV28 to TRBJ2-7; D might be TRBD2 (5 bases). The V end was cut by 7 bases, the J end by 2 bases, with 21 bases between. This CDR3 is 16 amino acids long. CDR1 and CDR2 from the germline V gene are MDHEN and SYDVKM. CDR3 in amino acids: CASMFVRAGTTYEQYF. The DNA for the CDR3 is TGTGCCAGCATGTTTGTAAGGGCGGGTACGACCTACGAGCAGTACTTC.

The V gene is TRBV2, the J gene TRBJ2-2, with TRBD2 as a possible D gene (6 bases). CDR1 SNHLY and CDR2 FYNNEI come from the germline V gene. Trimming left V 8 bases short and J 4 bases short, with 11 bases between. The length of the CDR3 is 13 residues. This CDR3 reads CASCQGGTGELFF. CDR3 bases: TGTGCCAGCTGCCAGGGAGGCACCGGGGAGCTGTTTTTT.

This clonotype was counted a few times. This chain links TRBV5-6 with TRBJ2-5; D not certain. The CDR3 consists of 13 residues. Trimming took off 1 base at V and 5 bases at J, with 9 bases between the two ends. Germline assignment: CDR1 SGHDT and CDR2 YYEEEE. CDR3 region: CASSLMPEETQYF. CDR3 bases: TGTGCCAGCAGCTTGATGCCAGAGGAGACCCAGTACTTC.

The chain carries TRBV29-1 and TRBJ2-7; 8 bases agree with TRBD1. Germline lookup yields CDR1 SQVTM and CDR2 ANQGSEA. The ends lost 5 bases at V and 0 bases at J; junction bases unmatched: 12. The CDR3 covers 16 residues. CDR3 sequence: CSVRGQGTAGSYEQYV. CDR3 nucleotide sequence: TGCAGCGTTAGAGGACAGGGTACCGCTGGCTCCTACGAGCAGTACGTC.

Concerning this clonotype: This may be a read error, as it is one base from a much larger clone. The chain joins TRBV29-1 to TRBJ2-3, with 7 bases identical to TRBD1. J was trimmed by 0 bases and V by 4 bases; bases with no gene match: 7. The CDR3 is made up of 15 amino acids. Germline assignment: CDR1 SQVTM and CDR2 ANQGSEA. In DNA, the CDR3 is TGCAGCGTTGTTACTAGACAGGGCAGCACAGATACGCAGTATTTT. Translation gives CSVVTRQGSTDTQYF.

This rearrangement joins TRBV2 to TRBJ2-1; no reliable D call. The CDR3 runs to 13 residues. CDR1 is SNHLY and CDR2 is FYNNEI in the germline V gene. V was trimmed by 5 bases and J by 5 bases, leaving 10 bases between them. CDR3 DNA: TGTGCCAGCAGTCATAAAAGGGACAATGAGCAGTTCTTC. Protein sequence: CASSHKRDNEQFF. Using reference TRBV2 and TRBJ2-1 for the parts outside the CDR3, the full variable domain is EPEVTQTPSHQVTQMGQEVILRCVPISNHLYFYWYRQILGQKVEFLVSFYNNEISEKSEIFDDQFSVERPDGSNFTLKIRSTKLEDSAMYFCASSHKRDNEQFFGPGTRLTVL.

This clonotype was observed a handful of times. The chain combines TRBV5-1 with TRBJ1-1; 7 nucleotides align to TRBD1. After removal of 8 bases from V and 2 bases from J, the junction contained 6 bases not matched to a gene. This CDR3 has 13 amino acids. The germline V gene encodes CDR1 SGHRS and CDR2 YFSETQ. The CDR3 spells CASGDRKNTEAFF. CDR3 sequence (DNA): TGCGCCAGTGGGGACAGAAAAAACACTGAAGCTTTCTTT.

This clonotype was counted at least ten times. The V gene is TRBV16, the J gene TRBJ2-1; D gene unclear. Germline values: CDR1 KGHSY, CDR2 FQNENV. V was pared by 3 bases and J by 6 bases, with 9 bases between. The CDR3 has 13 amino acids. DNA of the CDR3: TGTGCCAGCAGCCACGACCCTCCCAATGAGCAGTTCTTC. This translates into CASSHDPPNEQFF.

Many counts were recorded for this clonotype. V and J are TRBV5-1 and TRBJ1-1, with D perhaps matching TRBD1 (6 bases). The germline V gene has CDR1 SGHRS and CDR2 YFSETQ. Trimming pared 0 bases from V and 5 bases from J, leaving 11 bases between. The CDR3 runs 14 residues. The chain's CDR3 is CASSLADDRTEAFF. The CDR3 DNA reads TGCGCCAGCAGCTTGGCCGACGACAGGACTGAAGCTTTCTTT.